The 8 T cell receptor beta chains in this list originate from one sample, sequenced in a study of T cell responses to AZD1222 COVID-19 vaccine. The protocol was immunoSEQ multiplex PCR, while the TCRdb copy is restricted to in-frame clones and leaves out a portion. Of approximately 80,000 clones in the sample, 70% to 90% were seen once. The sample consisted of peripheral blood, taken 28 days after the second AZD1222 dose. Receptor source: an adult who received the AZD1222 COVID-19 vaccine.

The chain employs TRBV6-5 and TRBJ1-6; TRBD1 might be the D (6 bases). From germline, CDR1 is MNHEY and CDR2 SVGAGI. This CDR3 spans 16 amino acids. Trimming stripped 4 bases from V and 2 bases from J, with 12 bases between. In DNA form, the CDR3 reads TGTGCCAGCAGTTTACAGGGAGTCCCCTATAATTCACCCCTCCACTTT. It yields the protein CASSLQGVPYNSPLHF.

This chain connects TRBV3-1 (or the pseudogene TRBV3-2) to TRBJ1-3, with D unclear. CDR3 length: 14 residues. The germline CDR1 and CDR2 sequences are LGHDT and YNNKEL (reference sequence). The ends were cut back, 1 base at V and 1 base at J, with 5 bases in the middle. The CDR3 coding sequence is TGTGCCAGCAGCCAAGTGATGTCTGGAAACACCATATATTTT. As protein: CASSQVMSGNTIYF.

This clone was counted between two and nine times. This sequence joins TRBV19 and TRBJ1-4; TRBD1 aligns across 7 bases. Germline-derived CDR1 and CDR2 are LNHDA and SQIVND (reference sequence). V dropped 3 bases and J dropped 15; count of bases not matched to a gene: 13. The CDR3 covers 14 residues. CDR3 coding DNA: TGTGCCAGTAGTATTACAGGGGCGGTGCGGTTTTTGTTTTTT. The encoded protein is CASSITGAVRFLFF.

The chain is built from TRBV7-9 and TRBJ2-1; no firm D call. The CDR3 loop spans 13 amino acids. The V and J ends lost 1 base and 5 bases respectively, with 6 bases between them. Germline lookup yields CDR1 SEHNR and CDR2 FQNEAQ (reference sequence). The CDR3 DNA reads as TGTGCCAGCAGCTTAGTGGCCGACAATGAGCAGTTCTTC. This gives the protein CASSLVADNEQFF.

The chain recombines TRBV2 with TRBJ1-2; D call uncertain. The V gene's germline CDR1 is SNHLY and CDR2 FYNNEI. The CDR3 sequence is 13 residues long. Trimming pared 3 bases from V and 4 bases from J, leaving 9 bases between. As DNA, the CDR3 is TGTGCCAGCAGTGAGGGTAAACCCTATGGCTACACCTTC. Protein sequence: CASSEGKPYGYTF.

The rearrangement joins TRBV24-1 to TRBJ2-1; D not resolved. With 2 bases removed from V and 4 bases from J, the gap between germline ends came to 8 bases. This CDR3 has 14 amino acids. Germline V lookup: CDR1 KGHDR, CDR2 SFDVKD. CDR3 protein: CATSDSVKYNEQFF. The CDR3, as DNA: TGTGCCACCAGTGATTCAGTCAAGTACAATGAGCAGTTCTTC.

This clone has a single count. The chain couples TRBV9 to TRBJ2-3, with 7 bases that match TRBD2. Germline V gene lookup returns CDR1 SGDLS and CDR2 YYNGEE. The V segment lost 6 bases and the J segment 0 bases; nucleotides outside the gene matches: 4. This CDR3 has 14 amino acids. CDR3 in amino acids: CASNRGSSTDTQYF. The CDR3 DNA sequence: TGTGCCAGCAACCGCGGGAGTAGCACAGATACGCAGTATTTT.

The DNA for the CDR3 is TGTGCCAGCAGTTACTCAAGGGACACTGAAGCTTTCTTT. Its translation: CASSYSRDTEAFF. The chain joins TRBV6-5 to TRBJ1-1; D remains ambiguous. The CDR3 contains 13 residues. Trimming cost V 0 bases and J 3 bases, with 5 bases left between them. Germline CDR1 reads MNHEY; CDR2 reads SVGAGI.